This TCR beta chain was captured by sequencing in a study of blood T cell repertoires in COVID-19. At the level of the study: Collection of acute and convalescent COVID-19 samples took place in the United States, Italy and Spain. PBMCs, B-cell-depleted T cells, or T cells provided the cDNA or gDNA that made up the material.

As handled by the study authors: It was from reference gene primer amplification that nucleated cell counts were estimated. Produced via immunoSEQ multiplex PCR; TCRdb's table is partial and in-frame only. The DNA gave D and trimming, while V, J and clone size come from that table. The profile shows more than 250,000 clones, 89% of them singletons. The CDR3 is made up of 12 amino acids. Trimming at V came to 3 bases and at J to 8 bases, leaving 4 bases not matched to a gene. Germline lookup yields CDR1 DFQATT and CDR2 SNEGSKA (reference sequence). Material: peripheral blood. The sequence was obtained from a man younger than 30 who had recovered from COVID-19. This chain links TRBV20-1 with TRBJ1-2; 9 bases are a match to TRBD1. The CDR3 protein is CSASRTGDGYTF. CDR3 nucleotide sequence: TGCAGTGCTAGTAGGACAGGGGACGGCTACACCTTC.